The next 11 T cell receptor beta chains were all read from a single sample in a study of cytomegalovirus exposure and HLA in healthy donors. The PCR contained 60 Vbeta and 13 Jbeta primers. Assay: immunoSEQ multiplex PCR; the TCRdb copy retains only in-frame clones and omits some. The sample includes 180,000 or so clones, roughly 80% of them seen just once. Sequencing was done on a sample of PBMCs. The source of these receptors is a woman aged 40 to 55 in good health and CMV-seropositive.

This sequence joins TRBV14 and TRBJ2-1; 7 bases are a match to TRBD2. Trimming took 1 base from V and 15 from J; bases not matched to a gene: 15. Germline V gives CDR1 SGHDN, CDR2 FVKESK. CDR3 length: 15 residues. The CDR3 DNA reads TGTGCCAGCAGCCAAGTTAGCGGGTGGGCGGCCTCAACGTTCTTC. It yields the protein CASSQVSGWAASTFF.

The chain recombines TRBV6-5 with TRBJ2-3; D may be TRBD1 (5 bases). Trimming removed 6 bases from V and 4 bases from J, with 8 bases in between. The CDR3 length is 12 residues. Germline V gene sequence: CDR1 MNHEY, CDR2 SVGAGI. The CDR3 region is CASRAGSDTQYF. CDR3 nucleotide sequence: TGTGCCAGCAGGGCAGGGTCAGATACGCAGTATTTT.

The J gene is TRBJ2-2, the V gene TRBV18; 8 nucleotides align to TRBD1. The length of the CDR3 is 15 residues. Trimming took 3 bases from V and 3 from J; bases not matched to a gene: 3. Germline CDR1 is KGHSH and CDR2 is LQKENI. This CDR3 reads CASSPTTGDTGELFF. CDR3 in DNA: TGTGCCAGCTCACCTACGACAGGGGACACCGGGGAGCTGTTTTTT.

The chain joins TRBV5-1 to TRBJ2-2, with D perhaps matching TRBD2 (6 bases). The CDR3 loop spans 15 amino acids. V was cut by 4 bases and J by 6 bases, with 16 bases left in between. Germline values: CDR1 SGHRS, CDR2 YFSETQ. CDR3 sequence reads: CASSGAEGLAGELFF. The DNA of the CDR3 is TGCGCCAGCAGCGGCGCGGAGGGGCTGGCCGGGGAGCTGTTTTTT. Drawing the rest from reference TRBV5-1 and TRBJ2-2, the complete variable domain is KAGVTQTPRYLIKTRGQQVTLSCSPISGHRSVSWYQQTPGQGLQFLFEYFSETQRNKGNFPGRFSGRQFSNSRSEMNVSTLELGDSALYLCASSGAEGLAGELFFGEGSRLTVL.

This clone was seen a few times. The chain is built from TRBV2 and TRBJ2-2, with unresolved D. CDR1 and CDR2 (germline): SNHLY, FYNNEI. The CDR3 sequence is 14 residues long. The V end lost 10 bases, the J end lost 1 base, and 13 bases lay between the germline ends. The CDR3 DNA sequence: TGTGCCACAGCACGCGGAAGGAACACCGGGGAGCTGTTTTTT. It translates to CATARGRNTGELFF.

The V and J genes are TRBV28 and TRBJ2-5; 14 bases are shared with TRBD2. The J segment lost 5 bases and the V segment lost 6 bases, leaving 14 bases of the junction unmatched. CDR1 and CDR2 (germline): MDHEN, SYDVKM. The CDR3 runs to 18 residues. As DNA, the CDR3 is TGTGCCAGCAGAGCCCCACCGGGACTAGCGGGAGTAGGGGAGACCCAGTACTTC. This translates into CASRAPPGLAGVGETQYF.

V is TRBV6-6 and J is TRBJ1-5; 7 bases fit TRBD1. The CDR3 is 15 residues long. The J segment lost 1 base and the V segment lost 0 bases, leaving 0 bases of the junction unmatched. In germline, CDR1 is MNHNY, CDR2 SVGAGI (reference sequence). The CDR3 DNA reads as TGTGCCAGCAGTTACTCAGGGGGCAGCAATCAGCCCCAGCATTTT. Translation: CASSYSGGSNQPQHF.

This chain uses TRBV15 with TRBJ1-1, with D perhaps matching TRBD1 (6 bases). This CDR3 has 17 residues. Deletions cut 0 bases from V and 10 bases from J, with 24 bases between. Germline CDR1 is LNHNV and CDR2 is YYDKDF (reference sequence). The CDR3 bases are TGTGCCACCAGCAGAGATCCCGGACAGCCCACTCGAAGTCTAGCTTTCTTT. Its translation is CATSRDPGQPTRSLAFF.

The V and J genes are TRBV23-1 and TRBJ2-3; perhaps TRBD2 as D (5 bases). TRBV23-1 carries the ORF label, with uncertain function. This CDR3 has 20 amino acids. V lost 2 bases and J 3 bases, leaving 27 bases between the germline ends. CDR3 nucleotide sequence: TGCGCCAGCAGTCAAGGCCCCCGAGGAGGATCCGGCGTGTCAACAGATACGCAGTATTTT. It specifies CASSQGPRGGSGVSTDTQYF.

The chain is built from TRBV13 and TRBJ2-7; TRBD2 matches 8 bases. After removal of 5 bases from V and 4 bases from J, the junction contained 19 bases not matched to a gene. This CDR3 has 18 residues. In germline, CDR1 is PRHDT, CDR2 FYEKMQ (reference sequence). The CDR3 protein is CASSAPGLVGKGDYEQYF. The CDR3 nucleotides are TGTGCCAGCAGCGCGCCGGGACTAGTCGGTAAGGGGGATTACGAGCAGTACTTC.

This clone was counted only a few times. Germline is not matched at one junction end, which may reflect a read error. V is TRBV9 and J is TRBJ1-2, with TRBD1 identical over 7 bases. The CDR3 runs to 14 residues. Germline V lookup: CDR1 SGDLS, CDR2 YYNGEE. The CDR3 nucleotides are TGTGCCAGCAGCGTAGGGGGGACAGACCTCCTTCCCCACTTC. The encoded protein is CASSVGGTDLLPHF. Combining the CDR3 with reference TRBV9 and TRBJ1-2 gives the whole variable domain DSGVTQTPKHLITATGQRVTLRCSPRSGDLSVYWYQQSLDQGLQFLIQYYNGEERAKGNILERFSAQQFPDLHSELNLSSLELGDSALYFCASSVGGTDLLPHFGSGTRLTVV.